This TCR beta chain stems from a study of T cells in Graves' hyperthyroidism and ophthalmopathy. RNA transcripts provided the source from which TCR beta CDR3 regions were amplified. A set of HTBI primers served as the primers for a first-round RT-PCR of the TCR CDR3. In TCRdb, the multiplex PCR reads were re-called with MiXCR into one record per CDR3 protein. Among hundreds of thousands of distinct CDR3 sequences, about 14% were seen once, and the ten largest hold 10%. Concerning this clonotype: The junction shows a germline mismatch at one end, possibly a read error.

The CDR3 is 15 amino acids. This receptor was taken from a woman in her late teens or twenties with Graves' hyperthyroidism. The chain couples TRBV12-3 or TRBV12-4 to TRBJ1-6; no definite D call. Sequenced material: blood. The CDR3: CASASQLGVNSSLHF. The DNA for the CDR3 is TGTGCCAGCGCTTCCCAATTAGGCGTTAATTCATCCCTCCACTTT.